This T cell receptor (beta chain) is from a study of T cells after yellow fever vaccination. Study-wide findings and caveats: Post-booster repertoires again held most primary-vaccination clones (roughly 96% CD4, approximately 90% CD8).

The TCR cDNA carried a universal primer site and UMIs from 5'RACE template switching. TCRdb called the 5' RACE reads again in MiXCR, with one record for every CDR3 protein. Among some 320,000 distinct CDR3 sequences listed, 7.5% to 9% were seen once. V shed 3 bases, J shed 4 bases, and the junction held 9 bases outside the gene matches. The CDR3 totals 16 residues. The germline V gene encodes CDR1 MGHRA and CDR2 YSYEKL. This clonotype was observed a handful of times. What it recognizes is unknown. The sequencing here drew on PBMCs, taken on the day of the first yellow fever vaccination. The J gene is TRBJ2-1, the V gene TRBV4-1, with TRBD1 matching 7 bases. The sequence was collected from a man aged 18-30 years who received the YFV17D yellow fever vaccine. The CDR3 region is CASSQPGTAKYNEQFF. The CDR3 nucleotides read TGCGCCAGCAGCCAGCCCGGGACAGCGAAATACAATGAGCAGTTCTTC.